Below are 27 T cell receptor beta chains sequenced from a single sample in a study of cytomegalovirus exposure and HLA in healthy donors. Primers: 60 Vbeta forward and 13 Jbeta reverse. This table comes from immunoSEQ multiplex PCR, and its TCRdb copy is limited to in-frame clones, with some not included. The sample comprises about 200,000 clones, roughly 80% of which are singletons, and about 3% rests with the top ten. The sequencing sample was made of PBMCs. The receptors originated from a man aged 30 to 39 in good health and CMV-seronegative.

The chain employs TRBV28 and TRBJ1-2; 9 bases align to TRBD1. Germline V gives CDR1 MDHEN, CDR2 SYDVKM. J lost 0 bases, V lost 2 bases, and 7 bases had no gene match. The CDR3 loop spans 17 amino acids. CDR3 residues: CASSLTRQGGTNYGYTF. CDR3 DNA sequence: TGTGCCAGCAGTTTAACCCGACAGGGGGGGACTAACTATGGCTACACCTTC.

This chain links TRBV4-3 with TRBJ1-2; 7 bases are shared with TRBD1. The germline CDR1 and CDR2 sequences are LGHNA and YSLEER. Unmatched junction bases numbered 7, after V lost 1 base and J lost 5 bases. This CDR3 spans 15 amino acids. The CDR3 nucleotides read TGCGCCAGCAGCCAAGGACTGGACAGGCCTTATGGCTACACCTTC. The encoded protein is CASSQGLDRPYGYTF.

The chain combines TRBV6-5 with TRBJ1-6, with 7 bases fitting TRBD1. This CDR3 spans 16 amino acids. V was clipped by 2 bases and J by 8 bases; unmatched bases: 9. Germline V gives CDR1 MNHEY, CDR2 SVGAGI. CDR3 loop: CASSYDRTGDYSPLHF. CDR3 bases: TGTGCCAGCAGTTACGATCGGACAGGAGATTATTCACCCCTCCACTTT.

The CDR3: CASTPSGTGTYEQYF. The CDR3 DNA reads as TGTGCCAGCACCCCTTCTGGGACAGGAACCTACGAGCAGTACTTC. The chain combines TRBV6-1 with TRBJ2-5, with 8 bases that match TRBD1. The closer fit of TRBJ2-7 to the DNA end suggests the J call may be wrong. CDR3 size: 15 residues. CDR1 and CDR2 from the germline V gene are MNHNS and SASEGT.

This chain uses TRBV19 with TRBJ1-5, with 7 positions matching TRBD1. CDR3 size: 17 residues. With 5 bases clipped from V and 6 bases from J, the junction kept 16 bases outside the gene matches. Per the germline V gene, CDR1 is LNHDA and CDR2 is SQIVND (reference sequence). CDR3 loop: CASSPRPGQSVSQPQHF. As DNA, the CDR3 is TGTGCCAGTAGTCCCCGACCGGGACAGAGTGTCAGTCAGCCCCAGCATTTT.

In nucleotides, the CDR3 is TGTGCCATCAGGGACAATTCGAACACTGAAGCTTTCTTT. It codes for CAIRDNSNTEAFF. V gene TRBV10-3 combines with J gene TRBJ1-1, with D possibly being TRBD1 (5 bases). The V gene lost 6 bases and the J gene lost 1 base, with 9 bases spanning the gap. The CDR3 is 13 amino acids. Germline lookup yields CDR1 ENHRY and CDR2 SYGVKD.

The J gene is TRBJ1-5, the V gene TRBV19, with 7 bases fitting TRBD1. Trimming took 6 bases from V and 1 from J; bases not matched to a gene: 12. Per the germline V gene, CDR1 is LNHDA and CDR2 is SQIVND (reference sequence). This CDR3 is built from 17 residues. CDR3 region: CASSPSRGRVSNQPQHF. CDR3 DNA sequence: TGTGCCAGTAGCCCTTCTAGGGGGCGGGTAAGCAATCAGCCCCAGCATTTT.

CDR3 loop: CASSVGQGAGNTIYF. CDR3 in DNA: TGTGCCAGCAGCGTAGGCCAGGGGGCAGGAAACACCATATATTTT. The rearrangement links TRBV9 to TRBJ1-3; 8 nucleotides match TRBD1. CDR3 length equals 15 residues. J lost 4 bases, V lost 0 bases, and 3 bases had no gene match. From germline, CDR1 is SGDLS and CDR2 YYNGEE. The full variable domain, completed using reference TRBV9 and TRBJ1-3, is DSGVTQTPKHLITATGQRVTLRCSPRSGDLSVYWYQQSLDQGLQFLIQYYNGEERAKGNILERFSAQQFPDLHSELNLSSLELGDSALYFCASSVGQGAGNTIYFGEGSWLTVV.

The chain is built from TRBV5-1 and TRBJ1-1; 7 bases are a match to TRBD1. The junction had 8 bases not matched to a gene; V was cut back by 2 bases and J by 10 bases. Per the germline V gene, CDR1 is SGHRS and CDR2 is YFSETQ. The CDR3 consists of 13 residues. In nucleotides, the CDR3 is TGCGCCAGCAGCTTAAGGGGCCCAGGGGGAGCTTTCTTT. Its protein is CASSLRGPGGAFF.

This clone was recorded once. The V gene is TRBV6-1, the J gene TRBJ2-2, with D hard to call. Trimming took 7 bases from V and 3 from J, leaving 9 bases between them. The V gene's germline CDR1 is MNHNS and CDR2 SASEGT. This CDR3 spans 13 amino acids. The CDR3 reads CASTQIDTGELFF. The CDR3 DNA reads TGTGCCAGCACCCAGATCGACACCGGGGAGCTGTTTTTT.

The chain employs TRBV28 and TRBJ2-7, with 7 bases lining up with TRBD1. The trim removed 6 bases at V and 6 bases at J, leaving 14 bases unmatched. CDR3 length: 15 residues. Germline V lookup: CDR1 MDHEN, CDR2 SYDVKM. The CDR3 loop is CASSLTGRAFSEQYF. CDR3 DNA: TGTGCCAGCAGCTTGACAGGGAGAGCCTTTAGCGAGCAGTACTTC.

The rearrangement joins TRBV6-1 to TRBJ1-5, with D maybe TRBD1 (5 bases). V lost 5 bases and J lost 7, with 12 bases in between. The CDR3 extends over 13 amino acids. Per germline, CDR1 MNHNS and CDR2 SASEGT. Here the CDR3 DNA reads TGTGCCAGCAGTTCCCGAAGGGGACAGCCCCAGCATTTT. Encoded protein: CASSSRRGQPQHF.

This chain joins TRBV10-3 and TRBJ1-3; D call uncertain. Between the trimmed V and J ends, which lost 1 base and 0 bases, there was a span of 4 bases. CDR1 and CDR2 (germline): ENHRY, SYGVKD. The CDR3 contains 14 residues. CDR3 DNA sequence: TGTGCCATCAGTGAGTACAGCTCTGGAAACACCATATATTTT. Translation: CAISEYSSGNTIYF.

The J gene is TRBJ1-1, the V gene TRBV28, with D hard to call. This CDR3 comprises 16 residues. Germline V gives CDR1 MDHEN, CDR2 SYDVKM. V was cut by 5 bases and J by 1 base, with 17 bases left in between. The CDR3 reads CASSRHPQKANTEAFF. The CDR3 DNA is TGTGCCAGCAGTCGACACCCCCAGAAAGCGAACACTGAAGCTTTCTTT.

This chain connects TRBV2 to TRBJ2-1, with 11 bases aligning to TRBD2. The CDR3 spans 14 residues. CDR1 SNHLY and CDR2 FYNNEI come from the germline V gene. J gave up 7 bases and V 4 bases, and 3 bases lay outside the gene matches. DNA for the CDR3: TGTGCCAGCAGTGGACTAGCGGGGCGGAATGAGCAGTTCTTC. This codes for CASSGLAGRNEQFF.

The chain couples TRBV6-6 to TRBJ1-2, with TRBD1 identical over 7 bases. The CDR3 contains 14 residues. Germline assignment: CDR1 MNHNY and CDR2 SVGAGI (reference sequence). V lost 6 bases to trimming and J lost 2 bases; unmatched junction nucleotides: 6. Here the CDR3 reads CASRPGQRNYGYTF. In nucleotides, the CDR3 is TGTGCCAGCAGGCCGGGACAGCGCAACTATGGCTACACCTTC.

The V gene is TRBV7-6, the J gene TRBJ1-1; 8 positions agree with TRBD1. The CDR3 covers 14 residues. Germline V gives CDR1 SGHVS, CDR2 FNYEAQ. V shed 3 bases and J 5 bases; nucleotides not matched to a gene: 5. CDR3 region: CASSFNRGETEAFF. The CDR3 DNA follows: TGTGCCAGCAGCTTCAACAGGGGGGAGACTGAAGCTTTCTTT.

In its sample, this clone was seen a few times. The V gene is TRBV19, the J gene TRBJ2-7; 7 nucleotides agree with TRBD2. The CDR3 extends over 18 amino acids. Germline V lookup: CDR1 LNHDA, CDR2 SQIVND (reference sequence). Trimming at V came to 9 bases and at J to 8 bases, leaving 28 bases not matched to a gene. This chain's CDR3 is CASRTRARAGPITDKQYF. The CDR3 DNA follows: TGTGCCAGCCGGACCAGGGCCCGAGCGGGACCAATTACGGACAAGCAGTACTTC.

The chain employs TRBV20-1 and TRBJ2-4; TRBD2 matches 10 bases. In germline, CDR1 is DFQATT, CDR2 SNEGSKA (reference sequence). This CDR3 contains 11 residues. The V gene end was trimmed by 4 bases and the J gene end by 9 bases; junction bases not matched to a gene: 0. The CDR3 sequence: CSATSGGIQYF. DNA of the CDR3: TGCAGTGCTACTAGCGGGGGCATTCAGTACTTC.

This clone appeared a few times. The chain is built from TRBV14 and TRBJ1-1; D remains unclear. In germline, CDR1 is SGHDN, CDR2 FVKESK. V lost 0 bases and J lost 1, with 6 bases in between. The CDR3 is made up of 14 amino acids. The CDR3 protein is CASSQEEWNTEAFF. The CDR3 region has the DNA TGTGCCAGCAGCCAAGAGGAGTGGAACACTGAAGCTTTCTTT. Using reference TRBV14 and TRBJ1-1 for the parts outside the CDR3, the full variable domain is EAGVTQFPSHSVIEKGQTVTLRCDPISGHDNLYWYRRVMGKEIKFLLHFVKESKQDESGMPNNRFLAERTGGTYSTLKVQPAELEDSGVYFCASSQEEWNTEAFFGQGTRLTVV.

This clone was recorded only once. The CDR3 spells CASSPPTSLPGELFF. The CDR3, as DNA: TGTGCCAGCAGCCCCCCGACTAGCTTACCCGGGGAGCTGTTTTTT. The chain carries TRBV28 and TRBJ2-2, with 7 bases aligning to TRBD2. This CDR3 is 15 amino acids long. V was pared by 6 bases and J by 6 bases, with 10 bases of the junction left unmatched. Germline V gene lookup returns CDR1 MDHEN and CDR2 SYDVKM. Supplemented by reference TRBV28 and TRBJ2-2, the full variable domain reads DVKVTQSSRYLVKRTGEKVFLECVQDMDHENMFWYRQDPGLGLRLIYFSYDVKMKEKGDIPEGYSVSREKKERFSLILESASTNQTSMYLCASSPPTSLPGELFFGEGSRLTVL.

This clone was recorded once. The V and J genes are TRBV29-1 and TRBJ2-3, with TRBD2 identical over 8 bases. Trimming at V came to 4 bases and at J to 3 bases, leaving 9 bases not matched to a gene. Germline assignment: CDR1 SQVTM and CDR2 ANQGSEA. This CDR3 contains 15 residues. The DNA of the CDR3 is TGCAGCGTTGGCCAGCGGGGGTTCGAGACAGATACGCAGTATTTT. Its protein is CSVGQRGFETDTQYF.

The V and J genes are TRBV27 and TRBJ2-1; the D gene is possibly TRBD1 (6 bases). The CDR3 is 16 amino acids. CDR1 is MNHEY, CDR2 SMNVEV, per germline (reference sequence). Trimming cost V 8 bases and J 4 bases, with 21 bases left between them. CDR3 in DNA: TGTGCCAGCTGGATCCCAGGGGCTACGGAATACAATGAGCAGTTCTTC. Translated: CASWIPGATEYNEQFF.

DNA of the CDR3: TGCGCCAGCAGCCAAGATCGTCACACCGGGGAGCTGTTTTTT. It codes for CASSQDRHTGELFF. The chain links TRBV4-3 to TRBJ2-2; D gene unclear. The V end was cut by 0 bases, the J end by 3 bases, with 5 bases between. CDR3 length equals 14 residues. The germline CDR1 and CDR2 sequences are LGHNA and YSLEER.

This sequence joins TRBV7-6 and TRBJ2-7; the match to TRBD1 covers 7 bases. Germline-derived CDR1 and CDR2 are SGHVS and FNYEAQ. With 5 bases clipped from V and 1 base from J, the junction kept 8 bases outside the gene matches. This CDR3 region has 15 residues. DNA of the CDR3: TGTGCCAGCAGCCCTCGGGACAGTTCGTCCTACGAGCAGTACTTC. Translated, it gives CASSPRDSSSYEQYF.

A note on this clone: Other DNA sequences in this specimen translate into the identical CDR3. This CDR3 reads CASSPTGGSYEQYF. The CDR3 coding sequence is TGCGCCAGCAGCCCGACAGGGGGTTCCTACGAGCAGTACTTC. The chain joins TRBV5-1 to TRBJ2-7, with 9 bases matching TRBD1. The CDR3 runs 14 residues. The junction had 3 bases not matched to a gene; V was cut back by 4 bases and J by 1 base. Germline V lookup: CDR1 SGHRS, CDR2 YFSETQ.

The V gene is TRBV28, the J gene TRBJ1-1; the match to TRBD1 covers 7 bases. CDR3 length: 14 residues. Germline V gives CDR1 MDHEN, CDR2 SYDVKM. Trimming at V came to 3 bases and at J to 2 bases, leaving 3 bases not matched to a gene. CDR3 protein: CASSLEGANTEAFF. The CDR3, as DNA: TGTGCCAGCAGTTTGGAGGGGGCAAACACTGAAGCTTTCTTT.